Below are 6 T cell receptor beta chains sequenced from a single sample in a study of blood T cell repertoires in COVID-19. The protocol was immunoSEQ multiplex PCR, while the TCRdb copy is restricted to in-frame clones and leaves out a portion. The sample lists hundreds of thousands of clones, around four fifths occurring once. The sequenced sample was peripheral blood. The receptors were gathered from a woman in her forties or fifties with active or convalescent COVID-19.

V gene TRBV19 combines with J gene TRBJ2-7; 7 positions match TRBD2. The germline V gene has CDR1 LNHDA and CDR2 SQIVND (reference sequence). The trim removed 3 bases at V and 7 bases at J, leaving 6 bases unmatched. The CDR3 totals 13 residues. The CDR3 loop reads CASSIRGVEEQYF. The DNA for the CDR3 is TGTGCCAGTAGTATTCGGGGGGTTGAGGAGCAGTACTTC.

The CDR3 DNA reads TGTGCTAGTGGCCCAGGGTTCACTGAAGCTTTCTTT. It specifies CASGPGFTEAFF. V gene TRBV12-5 combines with J gene TRBJ1-1; D might be TRBD1 (5 bases). Germline CDR1 LGHNT, CDR2 FRNRAP. The CDR3 is 12 amino acids. Trimming took off 6 bases at V and 4 bases at J, with 9 bases between the two ends.

The chain couples TRBV5-1 to TRBJ2-5; possibly TRBD2 for D (6 bases). V lost 4 bases and J 4 bases, leaving 20 bases between the germline ends. The CDR3 has 16 amino acids. Germline V gene data show CDR1 as SGHRS and CDR2 as YFSETQ. This chain's CDR3 is CASSPQLAANGETQYF. The CDR3 coding sequence is TGCGCCAGCAGCCCGCAACTAGCCGCGAACGGAGAGACCCAGTACTTC.

The chain couples TRBV5-6 to TRBJ1-6; possibly TRBD1 for D (6 bases). The CDR3 loop spans 15 amino acids. V was shortened by 5 bases and J by 6 bases, with 15 bases between the two germline ends. Germline V gene sequence: CDR1 SGHDT, CDR2 YYEEEE. The CDR3 here is CASSPQGPSNSPLHF. CDR3 in DNA: TGTGCCAGCAGTCCACAGGGACCCAGTAATTCACCCCTCCACTTT. Looking up the rest from reference TRBV5-6 and TRBJ1-6 gives the full variable domain: DAGVTQSPTHLIKTRGQQVTLRCSPKSGHDTVSWYQQALGQGPQFIFQYYEEEERQRGNFPDRFSGHQFPNYSSELNVNALLLGDSALYLCASSPQGPSNSPLHFGNGTRLTVT.

J is TRBJ2-1 and V is TRBV29-1; TRBD2 aligns across 12 bases. CDR1 and CDR2 (germline): SQVTM, ANQGSEA. V trimming: 3 bases; J trimming: 8 bases; junction bases outside the gene matches: 8. This CDR3 has 15 residues. CDR3 in amino acids: CSVDGLAGSDDEQFF. CDR3 bases: TGCAGCGTTGATGGACTAGCGGGAAGTGATGATGAGCAGTTCTTC.

This clone appeared a few times. V is TRBV28 and J is TRBJ1-1; 9 positions match TRBD1. The V gene's germline CDR1 is MDHEN and CDR2 SYDVKM. Germline trimming cut 5 bases from V and 2 bases from J; bases unmatched to any gene: 3. The CDR3 runs 14 residues. CDR3 sequence reads: CASSMTGGNTEAFF. The DNA of the CDR3 is TGTGCCAGCAGTATGACAGGGGGAAACACTGAAGCTTTCTTT.